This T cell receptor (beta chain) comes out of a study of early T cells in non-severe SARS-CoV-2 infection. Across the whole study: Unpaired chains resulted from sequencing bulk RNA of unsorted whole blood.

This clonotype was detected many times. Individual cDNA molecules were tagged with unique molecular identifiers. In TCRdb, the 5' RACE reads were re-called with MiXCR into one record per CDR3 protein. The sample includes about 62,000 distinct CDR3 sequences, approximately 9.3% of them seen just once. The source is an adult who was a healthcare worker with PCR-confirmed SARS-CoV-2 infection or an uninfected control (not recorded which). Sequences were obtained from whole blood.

CDR3 sequence: CASSLDGVGLGNTIYF. The CDR3 region has the DNA TGTGCCAGCAGCTTAGACGGAGTTGGCCTGGGGAACACCATATATTTT. V is TRBV7-6 and J is TRBJ1-3; D remains unclear. CDR1 and CDR2 (germline): SGHVS, FNYEAQ. CDR3 length: 16 amino acids. Trimming shortened V by 1 base and J by 7 bases, and 17 bases separated the two germline ends.